This TCR beta chain was documented in a study of cytomegalovirus exposure and HLA in healthy donors. Study observations and caveats: The authors confirmed in vitro that a few CMV-associated chains were specific for CMV antigens.

On this clone: What it recognizes is unknown.

Germline-derived CDR1 and CDR2 are LNHDA and SQIVND (reference sequence). This CDR3 region has 13 residues. V lost 5 bases and J lost 6, with 14 bases in between. A roughly 120-subject validation cohort, separate from the 666-subject first cohort, supplied the donors. TCRdb's table, derived via immunoSEQ multiplex PCR, lists solely in-frame clones and lacks some. The sample holds around 190,000 clones, 86% seen once. This chain links TRBV19 with TRBJ2-7; D might be TRBD1 or TRBD2, each matching 6 bases. The material sequenced was PBMCs. The source of this sequence is a man aged 25-45 years in good health and CMV-seropositive. This CDR3 is CASSGGTNREQYF. The CDR3 nucleotides are TGTGCCAGTAGTGGAGGGACAAACCGCGAGCAGTACTTC. Full variable domain (missing parts from reference TRBV19 and TRBJ2-7): DGGITQSPKYLFRKEGQNVTLSCEQNLNHDAMYWYRQDPGQGLRLIYYSQIVNDFQKGDIAEGYSVSREKKESFPLTVTSAQKNPTAFYLCASSGGTNREQYFGPGTRLTVT.